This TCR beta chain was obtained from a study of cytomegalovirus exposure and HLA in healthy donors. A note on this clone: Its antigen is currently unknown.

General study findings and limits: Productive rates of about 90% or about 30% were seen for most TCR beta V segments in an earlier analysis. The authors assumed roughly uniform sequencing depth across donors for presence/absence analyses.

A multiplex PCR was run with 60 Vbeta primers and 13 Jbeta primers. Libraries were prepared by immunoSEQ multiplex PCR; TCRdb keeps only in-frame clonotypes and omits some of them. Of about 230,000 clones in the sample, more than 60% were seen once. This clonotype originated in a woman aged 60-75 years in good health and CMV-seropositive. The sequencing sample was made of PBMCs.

The DNA for the CDR3 is TGTGCCAGCAGCCCTGGGACAAACCGCGAGCAGTACTTC. Translating gives CASSPGTNREQYF. The chain combines TRBV9 with TRBJ2-5; D may be TRBD1 (6 bases). The DNA end lines up better with TRBJ2-7; the J call may be wrong. The CDR3 length is 13 residues. CDR1 and CDR2 (germline): SGDLS, YYNGEE.